One and the same sample provided the 5 T cell receptor beta chains below, sequenced in a study of cytotoxic CD8 clonotypes in ibrutinib-treated CLL. Clones were sequenced by immunoSEQ multiplex PCR, and TCRdb holds only the in-frame ones, with some missing. The repertoire holds approximately 120,000 clones, with 84% as singletons. The sequencing here drew on PBMCs, taken after 24 months of ibrutinib treatment. These receptors all stem from a human donor with chronic lymphocytic leukemia.

The chain links TRBV6-1 to TRBJ1-6; no reliable D call. V lost 2 bases, J lost 16 bases, and 9 bases lay in between. Germline V gene lookup returns CDR1 MNHNS and CDR2 SASEGT. CDR3 length equals 11 residues. The CDR3 DNA reads TGTGCCAGCAGTGAAAGAGACATTCTCCACTTT. It is translated as CASSERDILHF.

This chain connects TRBV29-1 to TRBJ2-1; 8 positions match TRBD1. The germline V gene encodes CDR1 SQVTM and CDR2 ANQGSEA. J lost 8 bases, V lost 1 base, and 16 bases had no gene match. CDR3 length: 17 residues. CDR3 in amino acids: CSVEVEQGALGHHEQFF. The CDR3 DNA is TGCAGCGTTGAAGTTGAGCAGGGGGCTCTTGGACATCATGAGCAGTTCTTC.

The chain has TRBV19 and TRBJ2-6, with TRBD1 as a possible D gene (6 bases). V gave up 4 bases and J gave up 0 bases, with 16 bases separating them. This CDR3 comprises 18 residues. Germline V gives CDR1 LNHDA, CDR2 SQIVND (reference sequence). The chain's CDR3 is CASSTRTALDSGANVLTF. Written as DNA, the CDR3 is TGTGCCAGTAGTACCAGGACAGCCCTGGACTCTGGGGCCAACGTCCTGACTTTC.

The chain joins TRBV28 to TRBJ1-6; D is unclear. This CDR3 is built from 15 residues. The V end lost 4 bases, the J end lost 4 bases, and 11 bases lay between the germline ends. From germline, CDR1 is MDHEN and CDR2 SYDVKM. The CDR3 nucleotides are TGTGCCAGCAGTTACGTCGGCGTATATAATTCACCCCTCCACTTT. This codes for CASSYVGVYNSPLHF.

The CDR3 region is CASSGTGSYEQYF. The CDR3 nucleotides are TGTGCCAGTAGTGGGACAGGGTCCTACGAGCAGTACTTC. The chain is built from TRBV19 and TRBJ2-7; 9 bases match TRBD1. Germline loops: CDR1 LNHDA, CDR2 SQIVND (reference sequence). The CDR3 loop spans 13 amino acids. V was clipped by 5 bases and J by 1 base; unmatched bases: 0.